This TCR beta chain was sequenced during a study of cytomegalovirus exposure and HLA in healthy donors. Study-wide results and caveats: Follow-up analysis seemed to connect common viral pathogens with several of the most significant clusters identified.

Each of the donors was a healthy bone marrow donor. This clone was seen just once. Its antigen is still unknown. The CDR3 covers 16 residues. Germline-derived CDR1 and CDR2 are MDHEN and SYDVKM. The trim removed 4 bases at V and 0 bases at J, leaving 4 bases unmatched. 13 Jbeta primers and 60 Vbeta primers were used for the PCR. Sequenced by immunoSEQ multiplex PCR; TCRdb stores in-frame clones only, minus some. In the table there are about 83,000 clones, over 60% of which are singletons. The chain employs TRBV28 and TRBJ2-3, with TRBD2 matching 10 bases. The origin of this receptor is a man aged 55 to 69 in good health and CMV-seronegative. Material for sequencing was PBMCs. CDR3 residues: CASSSLAGASTDTQYF. CDR3 sequence (DNA): TGTGCCAGCAGTTCCCTAGCGGGGGCAAGCACAGATACGCAGTATTTT.